The rows below give T cell receptor beta chains drawn from one sample of a study of shared clonotypes between healthy human individuals. Generated by immunoSEQ multiplex PCR, the TCRdb table keeps only in-frame clones and is missing some. The table includes hundreds of thousands of clones, under 95% detected once. Specimen: naive CD8+ T cells sorted from blood. These receptors all come from a man aged 30 to 45 in good health. CDR3s include the opening cysteine and the closing phenylalanine or tryptophan. The order of the fields is clone size, D gene, J gene, V gene, CDR3 protein, CDR3 DNA. A D gene is named only where the DNA matches it firmly. Size is omitted from some rows. Given values are once, few, many or a class for expanded clones.

clone size: -; D gene: -; J gene: TRBJ2-1; V gene: TRBV19; CDR3 protein: CASSIRGSGHNEQFF; CDR3 DNA: TGTGCCAGTAGTATAAGAGGGAGTGGTCACAATGAGCAGTTCTTC
clone size: -; D gene: -; J gene: TRBJ2-3; V gene: TRBV6-6; CDR3 protein: CASSYSYTDTQYF; CDR3 DNA: TGTGCCAGCAGTTACTCCTACACAGATACGCAGTATTTT
clone size: -; D gene: -; J gene: TRBJ2-7; V gene: TRBV4-1; CDR3 protein: CASSQESAGGRYEQYF; CDR3 DNA: TGCGCCAGCAGCCAAGAGAGTGCCGGAGGCCGTTACGAGCAGTACTTC
clone size: -; D gene: -; J gene: TRBJ2-1; V gene: TRBV27; CDR3 protein: CASSSSPGRLYNEQFF; CDR3 DNA: TGTGCCAGCAGTTCATCGCCGGGACGGCTATACAATGAGCAGTTCTTC
clone size: -; D gene: -; J gene: TRBJ2-1; V gene: TRBV29-1; CDR3 protein: CSVDTSQLPYNEQFF; CDR3 DNA: TGCAGCGTTGACACGTCTCAGCTCCCCTACAATGAGCAGTTCTTC
clone size: once; D gene: TRBD1; J gene: TRBJ2-1; V gene: TRBV7-9; CDR3 protein: CASSRQGESYNEQFF; CDR3 DNA: TGTGCCAGCAGTAGACAGGGAGAGTCCTACAATGAGCAGTTCTTC
clone size: -; D gene: -; J gene: TRBJ2-7; V gene: TRBV7-9; CDR3 protein: CASSFPSSYEQYF; CDR3 DNA: TGTGCCAGCAGCTTCCCCAGCTCCTACGAGCAGTACTTC
clone size: -; D gene: -; J gene: TRBJ2-7; V gene: TRBV6-5; CDR3 protein: CASRTTTAPYEQYF; CDR3 DNA: TGTGCCAGCAGAACCACGACAGCTCCCTACGAGCAGTACTTC
clone size: -; D gene: -; J gene: TRBJ2-3; V gene: TRBV9; CDR3 protein: CASSVAGYSTDTQYF; CDR3 DNA: TGTGCCAGCAGCGTAGCTGGCTATAGCACAGATACGCAGTATTTT
clone size: -; D gene: -; J gene: TRBJ2-3; V gene: TRBV27; CDR3 protein: CASRYLADSTDTQYF; CDR3 DNA: TGTGCCAGCAGGTACTTAGCGGATAGCACAGATACGCAGTATTTT
clone size: -; D gene: TRBD2; J gene: TRBJ2-7; V gene: TRBV6-5; CDR3 protein: CASSYSAGARVGQYF; CDR3 DNA: TGTGCCAGCAGTTACTCTGCGGGAGCAAGGGTCGGGCAGTACTTC
clone size: -; D gene: -; J gene: TRBJ2-6; V gene: TRBV4-3; CDR3 protein: CASSPAAWSSGANVLTF; CDR3 DNA: TGCGCCAGCAGCCCCGCGGCTTGGAGCTCTGGGGCCAACGTCCTGACTTTC
clone size: -; D gene: -; J gene: TRBJ1-1; V gene: TRBV4-1; CDR3 protein: CASSQDMVLVTPRLNTEAFF; CDR3 DNA: TGCGCCAGCAGCCAAGACATGGTTTTGGTAACCCCCCGCTTGAACACTGAAGCTTTCTTT
clone size: -; D gene: -; J gene: TRBJ1-1; V gene: TRBV5-6; CDR3 protein: CASSLAGDLNTEAFF; CDR3 DNA: TGTGCCAGCAGCTTGGCGGGGGATTTGAACACTGAAGCTTTCTTT
clone size: -; D gene: -; J gene: TRBJ1-2; V gene: TRBV10-3; CDR3 protein: CAISDGTASNYGYTF; CDR3 DNA: TGTGCCATCAGTGACGGGACCGCATCTAACTATGGCTACACCTTC
clone size: -; D gene: -; J gene: TRBJ2-1; V gene: TRBV19; CDR3 protein: CASSKLTTGLYNEQFF; CDR3 DNA: TGTGCCAGTAGTAAACTAACCACTGGGCTCTACAATGAGCAGTTCTTC
clone size: -; D gene: -; J gene: TRBJ2-5; V gene: TRBV27; CDR3 protein: CASSLLVGETQYF; CDR3 DNA: TGTGCCAGCAGTCTACTAGTTGGGGAGACCCAGTACTTC
clone size: -; D gene: TRBD1; J gene: TRBJ1-3; V gene: TRBV7-8; CDR3 protein: CASSLDGTGGFGVIGNTIYF; CDR3 DNA: TGTGCCAGCAGCTTAGATGGGACAGGGGGCTTTGGGGTTATTGGAAACACCATATATTTT
clone size: few; D gene: -; J gene: TRBJ1-5; V gene: TRBV27; CDR3 protein: CASSFQGQPQHF; CDR3 DNA: TGTGCCAGCAGTTTCCAGGGTCAGCCCCAGCATTTT
clone size: -; D gene: -; J gene: TRBJ1-5; V gene: TRBV28; CDR3 protein: CASSLLGGSNQPQHF; CDR3 DNA: TGTGCCAGCAGTTTATTAGGGGGTAGCAATCAGCCCCAGCATTTT
clone size: -; D gene: TRBD1; J gene: TRBJ2-7; V gene: TRBV19; CDR3 protein: CASSVTGSGEQYF; CDR3 DNA: TGTGCCAGTAGTGTGACAGGGTCGGGGGAGCAGTACTTC
clone size: -; D gene: -; J gene: TRBJ1-5; V gene: TRBV19; CDR3 protein: CASRRQQYKEPQHF; CDR3 DNA: TGTGCCAGCAGGCGACAGCAGTATAAGGAGCCCCAGCATTTT
clone size: few; D gene: -; J gene: TRBJ2-7; V gene: TRBV2; CDR3 protein: CASSENSATGSYEQYF; CDR3 DNA: TGTGCCAGCAGTGAGAACAGTGCGACAGGCTCCTACGAGCAGTACTTC
clone size: -; D gene: -; J gene: TRBJ1-1; V gene: TRBV19; CDR3 protein: CASSGGIGAFF; CDR3 DNA: TGTGCCAGTAGTGGGGGTATCGGGGCTTTCTTT
clone size: -; D gene: -; J gene: TRBJ2-7; V gene: TRBV2; CDR3 protein: CASSDIRYEQYF; CDR3 DNA: TGTGCCAGCAGTGATATCAGATACGAGCAGTACTTC
clone size: -; D gene: TRBD2; J gene: TRBJ2-7; V gene: TRBV7-9; CDR3 protein: CASRSSGGSYEQYF; CDR3 DNA: TGTGCCAGTAGATCTAGCGGGGGCTCCTACGAGCAGTACTTC
clone size: once; D gene: -; J gene: TRBJ1-5; V gene: TRBV6-5; CDR3 protein: CASSYGPGDSNQPQHF; CDR3 DNA: TGTGCCAGCAGTTATGGTCCTGGGGATAGCAATCAGCCCCAGCATTTT
clone size: -; D gene: TRBD1; J gene: TRBJ2-6; V gene: TRBV7-9; CDR3 protein: CASSITQGVASGANVLTF; CDR3 DNA: TGTGCCAGCAGCATAACTCAGGGGGTGGCCTCTGGGGCCAACGTCCTGACTTTC
clone size: -; D gene: -; J gene: TRBJ1-1; V gene: TRBV28; CDR3 protein: CASSFEGRNTEAFF; CDR3 DNA: TGTGCCAGCAGTTTCGAAGGCCGGAACACTGAAGCTTTCTTT
clone size: -; D gene: -; J gene: TRBJ2-7; V gene: TRBV11-2; CDR3 protein: CASRKSTHPSYEQYF; CDR3 DNA: TGTGCCAGCAGAAAAAGCACCCACCCCTCCTACGAGCAGTACTTC
clone size: -; D gene: -; J gene: TRBJ1-1; V gene: TRBV11-2; CDR3 protein: CASSLQGAKTNTEAFF; CDR3 DNA: TGTGCCAGCAGCTTACAGGGAGCAAAGACGAACACTGAAGCTTTCTTT
clone size: -; D gene: TRBD1; J gene: TRBJ1-1; V gene: TRBV5-6; CDR3 protein: CASSFGTGGEAFF; CDR3 DNA: TGTGCCAGCAGCTTCGGGACAGGGGGCGAAGCTTTCTTT
clone size: -; D gene: -; J gene: TRBJ1-3; V gene: TRBV13; CDR3 protein: CASSLGVSGDSGNTIYF; CDR3 DNA: TGTGCCAGCAGCTTAGGGGTTAGCGGTGACTCTGGAAACACCATATATTTT
clone size: few; D gene: TRBD2; J gene: TRBJ2-5; V gene: TRBV30; CDR3 protein: CAWNLAGEETQYF; CDR3 DNA: TGTGCCTGGAACCTAGCGGGAGAAGAGACCCAGTACTTC
clone size: -; D gene: -; J gene: TRBJ2-6; V gene: TRBV4-3; CDR3 protein: CASSQYGHGSGANVLTF; CDR3 DNA: TGCGCCAGCAGCCAGTACGGCCACGGCTCTGGGGCCAACGTCCTGACTTTC
clone size: -; D gene: -; J gene: TRBJ2-1; V gene: TRBV7-2; CDR3 protein: CASSPAGQNNEQFF; CDR3 DNA: TGTGCCAGCAGCCCCGCTGGACAGAACAATGAGCAGTTCTTC
clone size: -; D gene: -; J gene: TRBJ2-5; V gene: TRBV25-1; CDR3 protein: CASSEFGEVETQYF; CDR3 DNA: TGTGCCAGCAGTGAATTCGGGGAGGTAGAGACCCAGTACTTC
clone size: -; D gene: -; J gene: TRBJ1-1; V gene: TRBV10-1; CDR3 protein: CASQEDPMDTEAFF; CDR3 DNA: TGCGCCAGCCAAGAGGATCCTATGGACACTGAAGCTTTCTTT
clone size: -; D gene: TRBD2; J gene: TRBJ2-1; V gene: TRBV27; CDR3 protein: CASGLADRNEQFF; CDR3 DNA: TGCGCTTCCGGACTAGCGGACCGGAATGAGCAGTTCTTC
clone size: -; D gene: -; J gene: TRBJ2-1; V gene: TRBV5-5; CDR3 protein: CASSGWNYNEQFF; CDR3 DNA: TGTGCCAGCAGCGGCTGGAACTACAATGAGCAGTTCTTC
clone size: -; D gene: -; J gene: TRBJ1-5; V gene: TRBV7-2; CDR3 protein: CASSPDTGSQPQHF; CDR3 DNA: TGTGCCAGCAGTCCTGACACCGGGAGTCAGCCCCAGCATTTT
clone size: -; D gene: TRBD2; J gene: TRBJ2-7; V gene: TRBV11-2; CDR3 protein: CASSFWGGSSYEQYF; CDR3 DNA: TGTGCCAGCAGCTTTTGGGGAGGGAGCTCCTACGAGCAGTACTTC
clone size: -; D gene: -; J gene: TRBJ2-7; V gene: TRBV6-5; CDR3 protein: CASSYSNGGEQYF; CDR3 DNA: TGTGCCAGCAGTTACTCGAACGGGGGCGAGCAGTACTTC
clone size: -; D gene: -; J gene: TRBJ1-5; V gene: TRBV28; CDR3 protein: CASSLLRVNQPQHF; CDR3 DNA: TGTGCCAGCAGTTTGCTCAGGGTTAATCAGCCCCAGCATTTT
clone size: few; D gene: -; J gene: TRBJ2-1; V gene: TRBV27; CDR3 protein: CASSFQGTSSYNEQFF; CDR3 DNA: TGTGCCAGCAGTTTTCAAGGAACGTCCTCCTACAATGAGCAGTTCTTC
clone size: -; D gene: -; J gene: TRBJ2-7; V gene: TRBV9; CDR3 protein: CASSEVGGPAYEQYF; CDR3 DNA: TGTGCCAGCAGCGAGGTTGGCGGTCCCGCCTACGAGCAGTACTTC
clone size: -; D gene: TRBD2; J gene: TRBJ2-7; V gene: TRBV7-9; CDR3 protein: CASRHTGTSYSYEQYF; CDR3 DNA: TGTGCCAGCAGACATACCGGGACTAGTTACTCATACGAGCAGTACTTC
clone size: -; D gene: TRBD2; J gene: TRBJ2-2; V gene: TRBV18; CDR3 protein: CASSDTSGSNFANTGELFF; CDR3 DNA: TGTGCCAGCTCAGACACTAGCGGGAGCAACTTCGCGAACACCGGGGAGCTGTTTTTT
clone size: few; D gene: -; J gene: TRBJ1-1; V gene: TRBV27; CDR3 protein: CASSFWADTEAFF; CDR3 DNA: TGTGCCAGCAGTTTCTGGGCAGACACTGAAGCTTTCTTT